This T cell receptor beta chain was recorded in a study of technical replicates of blood from a few donors (dated by TCRdb to the late 2010s). Library preparation was by the immunoSEQ multiplex PCR assay. TCRdb took over this immuneACCESS table, retaining in-frame rearrangements with V and J assigned. Such tables are incomplete; in checked studies, under half of the missing clones stem from an unresolved V gene, and the remainder is unexplained. The table for this sample lists tens of thousands of clones; 95% to 96% of them were counted only once. Approximately 0.24% of the sample belongs to the ten largest clones. From the germline V gene, CDR1 is SGHDN and CDR2 is FVKESK. The V end loses 4 bases and the J end loses 10 bases, and a stretch of 15 bases separates them. The CDR3 has 13 amino acids, counting the end cysteine and phenylalanine. The sequence is cut down to CDR3 DNA, 39 bases in frame from base 1.

This clone turned up a few times. Its binding antigen is unknown. The record has no base qualities; no much larger clone is one base away. The sequenced material came from T cells isolated from PBMCs. This TCR derives from a human donor in good health. The V and J genes are TRBV14 and TRBJ2-3; the D region possibly corresponds to TRBD2 (5 bases align). The nucleotide sequence is given as TGTGCCAGCAGCCCATTTGCGGGTGTGGCGCAGTATTTT. Its protein reads: CASSPFAGVAQYF.